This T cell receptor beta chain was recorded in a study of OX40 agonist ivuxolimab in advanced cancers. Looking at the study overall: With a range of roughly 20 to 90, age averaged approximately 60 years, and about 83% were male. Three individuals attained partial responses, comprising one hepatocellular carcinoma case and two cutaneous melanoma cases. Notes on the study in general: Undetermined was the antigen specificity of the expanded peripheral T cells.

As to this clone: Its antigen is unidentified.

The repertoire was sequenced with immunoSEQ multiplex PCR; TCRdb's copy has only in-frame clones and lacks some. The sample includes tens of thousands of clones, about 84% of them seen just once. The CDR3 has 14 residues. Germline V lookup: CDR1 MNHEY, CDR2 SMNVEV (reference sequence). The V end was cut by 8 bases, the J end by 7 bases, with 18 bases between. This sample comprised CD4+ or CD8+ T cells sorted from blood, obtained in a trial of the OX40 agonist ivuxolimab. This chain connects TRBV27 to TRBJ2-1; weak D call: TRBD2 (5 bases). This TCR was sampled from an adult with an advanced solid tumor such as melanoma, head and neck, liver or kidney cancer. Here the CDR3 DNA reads TGTGCCAGCGGAAGAGCGGCGCTTATGAATGAGCAGTTCTTC. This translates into CASGRAALMNEQFF.